This is a list of T cell receptor beta chains from one sample in a study of T cell responses to AZD1222 COVID-19 vaccine. Clones were sequenced by immunoSEQ multiplex PCR, and TCRdb holds only the in-frame ones, with some missing. The sample has roughly 160,000 clones, approximately 93% seen once. This sample comprised peripheral blood, obtained on day 0 of AZD1222 vaccination. The receptors were sampled from an adult in good health. CDR3s include the opening cysteine and the closing phenylalanine or tryptophan. The order of the fields is V gene, D gene, J gene, clone size, CDR3 protein, CDR3 DNA. D genes are given only for firm matches. Clone size is not always given. Where it is, it says once, few, many or a class for expanded clones.

TRBV28	NA	TRBJ1-2	once	CASSSPPFGGYTF	TGTGCCAGCAGTTCCCCCCCTTTTGGTGGCTACACCTTC
TRBV5-1	NA	TRBJ1-1	NA	CASSLIQGQNTEAFF	TGCGCCAGCAGCTTGATTCAGGGCCAGAACACTGAAGCTTTCTTT
TRBV6-1	NA	TRBJ1-6	NA	CASSEGRYNSPLHF	TGTGCCAGCAGTGAGGGGCGGTATAATTCACCCCTCCACTTT
TRBV28	TRBD1	TRBJ2-1	NA	CASSPPDRVRNEQFF	TGTGCCAGCAGCCCCCCGGACAGGGTGAGAAATGAGCAGTTCTTC
TRBV6-5	NA	TRBJ2-7	once	CASSPPGARYEQYF	TGTGCCAGCAGCCCCCCAGGGGCTCGCTACGAGCAGTACTTC
TRBV5-1	TRBD1	TRBJ2-7	NA	CASSTTGSYEQYF	TGCGCCAGCAGCACGACAGGGTCCTACGAGCAGTACTTC
TRBV19	TRBD1	TRBJ1-5	NA	CASNRGNSNQPQHF	TGTGCCAGTAACAGGGGGAATAGCAATCAGCCCCAGCATTTT
TRBV5-8	TRBD2	TRBJ2-3	once	CASSFAGGGTDTQYF	TGTGCCAGCAGCTTCGCGGGGGGGGGCACAGATACGCAGTATTTT
TRBV7-9	NA	TRBJ1-1	NA	CASSNVGGNTEAFF	TGTGCCAGCAGCAACGTAGGGGGGAACACTGAAGCTTTCTTT
TRBV12-3/TRBV12-4	NA	TRBJ1-2	NA	CASSLAGNYGYTF	TGTGCCAGCAGTTTAGCAGGGAACTATGGCTACACCTTC